This T cell receptor (beta chain) was recovered during a study of shared clonotypes between healthy human individuals. Overall study context: The study used three CD4 naive, three CD4 memory, two CD8 naive and one CD8 memory plate per donor. Notes on the study in general: When compared with the clonotypes that were shared by all four sorted-subset donors, the non-shared clonotypes turned out to have lower generation probabilities.

The protocol was immunoSEQ multiplex PCR, while the TCRdb copy is restricted to in-frame clones and leaves out a portion. The repertoire has about 2.2 million clones, 80% to 95% of them found once; the top ten carry more than 1.5%. With 8 bases clipped from V and 4 bases from J, the junction kept 13 bases outside the gene matches. CDR1 is SNHLY, CDR2 FYNNEI, per germline. The CDR3 sequence is 15 residues long. Naive CD8 cells lacked CD45RO, underwent positive selection for CCR7 and left out terminally differentiated effector memory CD45RA+ cells. Worth noting for this clone: Its antigen is unidentified.

The chain links TRBV2 to TRBJ2-7, with TRBD1 matching over 8 bases. The sequencing input was naive CD8+ T cells from PBMCs. The source of this sequence is a man aged 18 to 29 in good health. Some clones in this sample may be carry-over from other donors' samples. CDR3 nucleotide sequence: TGTGCCAGCTTATCCAGGGACAGGCGGGTATACGAGCAGTACTTC. It yields the protein CASLSRDRRVYEQYF.